There are many counts of the clone carrying this TCR beta chain. As yet, its antigen is unknown. Lactation, pregnancy, other autoimmune disease or uncontrolled infection excluded patients. The data derive from a study of T cells in Graves' hyperthyroidism and ophthalmopathy. Findings and limits, study-wide: Model-based prediction identified ophthalmopathy a median around 6.7 months prior to its onset. Within blood appeared most thyroid clonotypes that had expanded above 0.001. Stable hyperthyroidism was told apart from ophthalmopathy by a model built on 13 V-J features.

Unmatched junction bases numbered 6, after V lost 4 bases and J lost 9 bases. CDR3 length equals 12 residues. Germline assignment: CDR1 SGHRS and CDR2 YFSETQ. RNA transcripts provided the source from which TCR beta CDR3 regions were amplified. In the first-round RT-PCR of the TCR CDR3, the HTBI primer set was used. TCRdb fed the multiplex PCR reads into MiXCR, producing one record per CDR3 protein. Altogether 450,000 to 700,000 distinct CDR3 sequences are present, about 45% being singletons, with the ten largest covering about 20%. Sequences were obtained from peripheral blood or thyroid tissue (not recorded which). This TCR derives from an adult woman with Graves' disease, either hyperthyroidism or ophthalmopathy (not recorded which). This sequence joins TRBV5-1 and TRBJ2-5; 7 bases agree with TRBD1. CDR3 protein: CASSRTGVPQYF. For the CDR3, the DNA is TGCGCCAGCAGCCGCACAGGGGTCCCCCAGTACTTC.